This entry features one T cell receptor (beta chain) sequence. What it recognizes is unknown. The PCR contained 60 Vbeta and 13 Jbeta primers. Generated by immunoSEQ multiplex PCR, the TCRdb table keeps only in-frame clones and is missing some. This sample carries about 120,000 clones, over 60% of them seen once, and the ten largest clones take over 2.5%. This sample is part of a study of cytomegalovirus exposure and HLA in healthy donors. Findings of the study overall: Researchers left out some V segments, among them TRBV6-2 and TRBV6-3, as indistinguishable. TCR association rates varied by HLA locus in a later analysis, with DRB1 highest and HLA-C lowest. Among TCR beta chains of equal frequency, HLA-associated ones were more clonally expanded in a later analysis.

This CDR3 is built from 14 residues. Germline values: CDR1 SGHTA, CDR2 FQGTGA. Deletions cut 3 bases from V and 4 bases from J, with 12 bases between. Material: PBMCs. This chain uses TRBV7-3 with TRBJ2-5; tentatively, D is TRBD1 (5 bases). The clonotype originates from a woman in her sixties in good health and CMV-seropositive. In DNA, the CDR3 is TGTGCCAGCAGCTTCTCAGGGTCCACAGAGACCCAGTACTTC. Protein product: CASSFSGSTETQYF.